This T cell receptor beta chain comes out of a study of blood T cell repertoires in COVID-19. The wider study: The study drew acute and convalescent COVID-19 samples from the United States, Italy and Spain. PBMCs, B-cell-depleted T cells, or T cells provided the cDNA or gDNA that made up the material.

In the original workflow: Amplification from reference gene primers served as the basis for estimated nucleated cell counts. The data were produced by immunoSEQ multiplex PCR, yet TCRdb's version contains in-frame clones alone and is incomplete. The V and J calls and clone size come from that table; D and trimming were worked out from the DNA. The sample holds approximately 280,000 clones, about 81% seen once. Enrollment of patients from Seattle took place during active infection, with longitudinal follow-up. CDR3 length: 15 residues. The J segment lost 6 bases and the V segment lost 4 bases, leaving 7 bases of the junction unmatched. Germline V lookup: CDR1 GTSNPN, CDR2 SVGIG (reference sequence).

Sequencing was performed on peripheral blood. This chain links TRBV30 with TRBJ2-1; TRBD2 aligns across 12 bases. This clonotype originated in a human donor with COVID-19, enrolled during active disease. The donor label of this sample is uncertain. CDR3 DNA: TGTGCCTGGACTAGCGGGAGGGCGGGAGGCAATGAGCAGTTCTTC. The encoded protein is CAWTSGRAGGNEQFF.